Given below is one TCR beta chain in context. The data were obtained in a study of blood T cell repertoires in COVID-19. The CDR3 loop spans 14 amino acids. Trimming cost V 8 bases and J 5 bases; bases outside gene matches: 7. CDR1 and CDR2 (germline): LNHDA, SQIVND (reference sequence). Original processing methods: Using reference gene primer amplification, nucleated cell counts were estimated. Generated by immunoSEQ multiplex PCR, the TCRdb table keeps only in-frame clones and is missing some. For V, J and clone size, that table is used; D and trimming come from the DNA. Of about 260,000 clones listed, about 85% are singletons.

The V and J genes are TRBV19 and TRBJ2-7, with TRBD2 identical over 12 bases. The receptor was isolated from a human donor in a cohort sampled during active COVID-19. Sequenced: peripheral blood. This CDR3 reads CASRGLAGKNEQYF. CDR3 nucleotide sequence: TGTGCCAGTCGCGGACTAGCGGGAAAGAACGAGCAGTACTTC.